A single sample is the source of the 7 T cell receptor beta chains below, sequenced in a study of blood T cell repertoires in COVID-19. Clones were sequenced by immunoSEQ multiplex PCR, and TCRdb holds only the in-frame ones, with some missing. The sample consists of over 150,000 clones, roughly four fifths of them appearing once. Sequenced: PBMCs or T cells enriched from blood (not recorded which). These receptor sequences come from a man between 35 and 55 years old who had recovered from COVID-19.

This clone turned up a few times. The V and J genes are TRBV30 and TRBJ2-1; tentative D call: TRBD1 (5 bases). Germline V gene data show CDR1 as GTSNPN and CDR2 as SVGIG (reference sequence). The germline V and J ends were trimmed by 6 bases and 3 bases, with 9 bases remaining between them. The CDR3 extends over 12 amino acids. The CDR3: CACRGSYNEQFF. In DNA, the CDR3 is TGTGCCTGTAGGGGTAGCTACAATGAGCAGTTCTTC.

CDR3 DNA sequence: TGTGCCAGCAGCGTGGGGCAGGGGAACTACAATGAGCAGTTCTTC. Translation: CASSVGQGNYNEQFF. The chain employs TRBV9 and TRBJ2-1, with D maybe TRBD1 (6 bases). The CDR3 extends over 15 amino acids. Per the germline V gene, CDR1 is SGDLS and CDR2 is YYNGEE. V dropped 2 bases and J dropped 3 bases, with 12 bases sitting between them.

This clone was seen just once. The chain couples TRBV12-3 or TRBV12-4 to TRBJ1-2; tentative D call: TRBD1 (6 bases). The germline V and J ends were trimmed by 7 bases and 4 bases, with 13 bases remaining between them. There are 13 residues in the CDR3. This CDR3 is CASNRDRLYGYTF. The CDR3 DNA sequence: TGTGCCAGCAACCGCGACAGGCTCTATGGCTACACCTTC.

This clone appeared a few times. This sequence joins TRBV18 and TRBJ2-7; D is perhaps TRBD1 (6 bases). The V end lost 2 bases, the J end lost 1 base, and 15 bases lay between the germline ends. Per germline, CDR1 KGHSH and CDR2 LQKENI. The CDR3 sequence is 16 residues long. The CDR3 region is CASSPSWGHLSYEQYF. In DNA form, the CDR3 reads TGTGCCAGCTCACCATCCTGGGGACACCTTTCCTACGAGCAGTACTTC.

CDR3 DNA: TGCGCCAGCAGCTTGGCGAATAGGGGGTCCTACAATGAGCAGTTCTTC. It codes for CASSLANRGSYNEQFF. This chain uses TRBV5-1 with TRBJ2-1; D possibly corresponds to TRBD1 (6 bases). The CDR3 contains 16 residues. V was clipped by 0 bases and J by 1 base, with 11 bases between them. Germline V gives CDR1 SGHRS, CDR2 YFSETQ. The full variable domain, rest sourced from reference TRBV5-1 and TRBJ2-1, is KAGVTQTPRYLIKTRGQQVTLSCSPISGHRSVSWYQQTPGQGLQFLFEYFSETQRNKGNFPGRFSGRQFSNSRSEMNVSTLELGDSALYLCASSLANRGSYNEQFFGPGTRLTVL.

The CDR3 DNA reads as TGTGCCAGCAGCTCGCAGGCTCCTGAAGCTTTCTTT. It specifies CASSSQAPEAFF. J is TRBJ1-1 and V is TRBV7-9; D gene unclear. The CDR3 has 12 amino acids. From germline, CDR1 is SEHNR and CDR2 FQNEAQ (reference sequence). The V and J ends lost 4 bases and 6 bases respectively, with 9 bases between them.

This chain joins TRBV19 and TRBJ2-1, with 11 bases lining up with TRBD2. Germline CDR1 and CDR2: LNHDA and SQIVND (reference sequence). The V segment lost 6 bases and the J segment 3 bases; nucleotides outside the gene matches: 1. This CDR3 region has 14 residues. The CDR3 nucleotides are TGTGCCAGTAGGCTAGCGGGAGGCTACAATGAGCAGTTCTTC. Translation: CASRLAGGYNEQFF.